A single sample gave rise to the 6 T cell receptor beta chains below, sequenced in a study of T cell clonality in common variable immunodeficiency. Clones were sequenced by immunoSEQ multiplex PCR, and TCRdb holds only the in-frame ones, with some missing. The sample was found to contain about 35,000 clones, and every one recurs. Antigen specificity for these receptors is unknown. The study, taken as a whole, reports: Reportedly, TCR beta sequences from common variable immunodeficiency showed fewer deletions and N-nucleotide insertions.

The sample was peripheral blood mononuclear cells. All receptors come from a human donor with common variable immunodeficiency.

This clone was observed many times. The observed sequence ends 3 residues before the CDR3 terminus, with the missing tail filled in from the germline J gene. This chain uses TRBV6-2 or TRBV6-3 with TRBJ2-1; D gene unclear. V lost 5 bases to trimming and J lost 8 bases, with 19 bases between them. The CDR3 loop spans 15 amino acids. The V gene's germline CDR1 is MNHEY and CDR2 SVGEGT. CDR3 in amino acids: CASSDRIDWSDEQFF. CDR3 bases read: TGTGCCAGCAGTGATCGAATTGACTGGAGCGATGAG.

This clone was found many times. The CDR3 is cut off 3 residues early in the read; its end comes from the germline J gene. The gene calls are TRBV29-1 and TRBJ1-1, with 7 bases fitting TRBD1. The CDR3 extends over 13 amino acids. Trimming at V came to 7 bases and at J to 0 bases, leaving 5 bases not matched to a gene. Germline V gene data show CDR1 as SQVTM and CDR2 as ANQGSEA. The DNA read from the CDR3 is TGCAGCGCAGGGGGGAATGTGAACACTGAA. Amino acid sequence: CSAGGNVNTE. The entire CDR3 protein is CSAGGNVNTEAFF.

This clone was seen only a few times. The read is 3 residues too short to cover the CDR3 end, so that end is filled in from the germline J gene. V is TRBV11-3 and J is TRBJ2-2, with D perhaps matching TRBD2 (6 bases). Germline assignment: CDR1 SGHNT and CDR2 YENEEA. V lost 2 bases and J 8 bases, leaving 12 bases between the germline ends. This CDR3 comprises 14 residues. The CDR3 loop reads CASSLTGVSGELFF. CDR3 DNA, as far as it was read: TGTGCCAGCAGCTTAACGGGGGTTTCAGGGGAG. The entire variable domain, with the rest obtained from reference TRBV11-3 and TRBJ2-2, is as follows: EAGVVQSPRYKIIEKKQPVAFWCNPISGHNTLYWYLQNLGQGPELLIRYENEEAVDDSQLPKDRFSAERLKGVDSTLKIQPAELGDSAVYLCASSLTGVSGELFFGEGSRLTVL.

This clone was counted many times. The read falls 3 residues short of the CDR3 end, and the missing part is taken from the germline J gene. The V and J genes are TRBV20-1 and TRBJ2-2; D not resolved. Trimming shortened V by 1 base and J by 3 bases, and 9 bases separated the two germline ends. The CDR3 loop spans 14 amino acids. Germline V CDR1 and CDR2: DFQATT, SNEGSKA (reference sequence). The sequenced CDR3 bases are TGCAGTGCTAGAGTCCACAGATACACCGGGGAG. Translation: CSARVHRYTGE. The full-length CDR3 reads as CSARVHRYTGELFF.

A note on this clone: The read finishes 3 residues shy of the CDR3 end, and the germline J gene is used to complete it. The rearrangement joins TRBV11-3 to TRBJ1-3; the D gene is possibly TRBD1 (6 bases). Trimming removed 5 bases at V and 0 bases at J, with 11 bases between. The CDR3 sequence is 15 residues long. Per the germline V gene, CDR1 is SGHNT and CDR2 is YENEEA. The covered CDR3 bases are TGTGCCAGCAGCGTGGACAGCAACTCTGGAAACACC. Its translation is CASSVDSNSGNT. The full CDR3 protein reads CASSVDSNSGNTIYF.

This clone was detected ten times or more. The read stops 3 residues short of the end of the CDR3; the missing end is completed from the germline J gene. The chain carries TRBV19 and TRBJ2-7; 8 bases match TRBD2. The ends lost 7 bases at V and 2 bases at J; junction bases unmatched: 4. The V gene's germline CDR1 is LNHDA and CDR2 SQIVND (reference sequence). The CDR3 spans 13 residues. The CDR3 here is CASTRGGTYEQYF. The part of the CDR3 DNA that was read is TGTGCCAGTACTCGGGGGGGGACCTACGAG.